This entry is about one T cell receptor beta chain. These data belong to a study of control samples from healthy donors and cancer patients. Using immunoSEQ multiplex PCR, the repertoire was profiled, and TCRdb retains in-frame clones only, with some absent. This table has 120,000 or so clones, 91% appearing once. This CDR3 is built from 15 residues. Germline V CDR1 and CDR2: MNHEY, SVGAGI. Trimming at V came to 7 bases and at J to 2 bases, leaving 7 bases not matched to a gene. Sequencing input: blood. The clonotype originates from a man aged 18 to 30 in good health. The gene calls are TRBV6-5 and TRBJ1-5; 8 nucleotides align to TRBD1. The CDR3, as DNA: TGTGCCAGCAACAGGGGGGCCCAGGGCAATCAGCCCCAGCATTTT. Translation gives CASNRGAQGNQPQHF.